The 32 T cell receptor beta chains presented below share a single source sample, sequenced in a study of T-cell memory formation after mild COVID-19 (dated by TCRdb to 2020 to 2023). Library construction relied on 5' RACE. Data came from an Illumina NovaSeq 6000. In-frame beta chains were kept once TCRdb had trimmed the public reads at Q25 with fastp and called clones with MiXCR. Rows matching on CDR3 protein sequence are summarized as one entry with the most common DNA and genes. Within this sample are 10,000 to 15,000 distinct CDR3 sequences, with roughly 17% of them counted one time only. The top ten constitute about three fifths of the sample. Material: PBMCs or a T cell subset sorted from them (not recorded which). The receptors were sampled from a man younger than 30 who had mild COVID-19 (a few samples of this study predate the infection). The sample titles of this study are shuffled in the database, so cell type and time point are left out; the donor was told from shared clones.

The CDR3 is CASSLTLDSLSTDTQYF. In DNA, the CDR3 is TGCGCCAGCAGCTTGACCCTGGACAGCCTTAGCACAGATACGCAGTATTTT. The V and J genes are TRBV5-1 and TRBJ2-3; D might be TRBD1 (6 bases). CDR1 is SGHRS, CDR2 YFSETQ, per germline. Trimming removed 1 base at V and 0 bases at J, with 15 bases between. CDR3 length: 17 residues. Full variable domain (rest looked up from reference TRBV5-1 and TRBJ2-3): KAGVTQTPRYLIKTRGQQVTLSCSPISGHRSVSWYQQTPGQGLQFLFEYFSETQRNKGNFPGRFSGRQFSNSRSEMNVSTLELGDSALYLCASSLTLDSLSTDTQYFGPGTRLTVL.

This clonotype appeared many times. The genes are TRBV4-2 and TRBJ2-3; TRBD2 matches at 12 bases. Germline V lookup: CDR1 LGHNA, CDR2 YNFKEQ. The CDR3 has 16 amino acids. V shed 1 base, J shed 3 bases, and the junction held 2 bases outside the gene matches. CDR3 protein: CASSQALAGGTDTQYF. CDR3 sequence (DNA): TGTGCCAGCAGCCAAGCACTAGCGGGGGGTACAGATACGCAGTATTTT.

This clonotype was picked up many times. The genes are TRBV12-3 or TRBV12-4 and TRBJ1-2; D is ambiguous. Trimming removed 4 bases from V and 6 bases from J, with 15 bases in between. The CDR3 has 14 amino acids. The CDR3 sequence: CASSSERVFDGYTF. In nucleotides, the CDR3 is TGTGCCAGCAGTTCGGAGAGGGTTTTCGATGGCTACACCTTC.

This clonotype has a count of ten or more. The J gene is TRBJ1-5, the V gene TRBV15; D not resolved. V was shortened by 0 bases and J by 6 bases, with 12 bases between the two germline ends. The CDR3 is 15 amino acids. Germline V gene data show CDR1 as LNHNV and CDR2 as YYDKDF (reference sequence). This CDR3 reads CATSRDWSPAQPQHF. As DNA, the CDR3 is TGTGCCACCAGCAGAGATTGGAGTCCAGCTCAGCCCCAGCATTTT.

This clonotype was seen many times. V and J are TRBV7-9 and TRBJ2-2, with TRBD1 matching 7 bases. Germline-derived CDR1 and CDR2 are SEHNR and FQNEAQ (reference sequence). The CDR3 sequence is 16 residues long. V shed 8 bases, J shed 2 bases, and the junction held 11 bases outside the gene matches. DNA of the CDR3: TGTGCCAGCTCGTTAACGTCAGGGGGTAACACCGGGGAGCTGTTTTTT. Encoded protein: CASSLTSGGNTGELFF.

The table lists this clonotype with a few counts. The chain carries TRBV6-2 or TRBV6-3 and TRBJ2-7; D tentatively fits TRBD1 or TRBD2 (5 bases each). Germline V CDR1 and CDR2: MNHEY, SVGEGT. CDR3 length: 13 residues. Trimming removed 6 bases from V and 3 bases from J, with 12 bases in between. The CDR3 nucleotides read TGTGCCAGCAGGGACACAGGACTCTACGAGCAGTACTTC. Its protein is CASRDTGLYEQYF.

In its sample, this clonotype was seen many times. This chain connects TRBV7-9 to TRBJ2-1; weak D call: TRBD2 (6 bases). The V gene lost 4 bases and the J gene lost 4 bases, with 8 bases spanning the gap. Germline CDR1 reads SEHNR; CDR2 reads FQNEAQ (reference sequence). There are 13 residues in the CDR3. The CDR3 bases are TGTGCCAGCAGCTCGGGACTTTACAATGAGCAGTTCTTC. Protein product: CASSSGLYNEQFF.

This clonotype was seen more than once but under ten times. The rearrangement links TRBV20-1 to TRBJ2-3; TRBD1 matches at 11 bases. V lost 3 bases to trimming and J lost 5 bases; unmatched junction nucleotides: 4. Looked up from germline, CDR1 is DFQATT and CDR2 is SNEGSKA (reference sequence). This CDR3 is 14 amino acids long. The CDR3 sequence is CSASRTGGGDTQYF. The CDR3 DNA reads TGCAGTGCTAGCAGGACAGGGGGCGGAGATACGCAGTATTTT.

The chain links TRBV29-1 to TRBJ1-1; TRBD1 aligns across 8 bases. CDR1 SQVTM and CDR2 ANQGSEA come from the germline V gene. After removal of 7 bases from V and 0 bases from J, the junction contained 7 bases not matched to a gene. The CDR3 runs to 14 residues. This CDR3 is CSALGGQVNTEAFF. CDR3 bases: TGCAGCGCCCTGGGGGGACAGGTGAACACTGAAGCTTTCTTT.

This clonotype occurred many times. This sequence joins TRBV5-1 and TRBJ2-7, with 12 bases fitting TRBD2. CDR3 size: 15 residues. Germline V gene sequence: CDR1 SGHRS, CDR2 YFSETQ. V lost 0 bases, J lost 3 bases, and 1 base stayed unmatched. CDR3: CASSLGTSGDYEQYF. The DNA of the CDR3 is TGCGCCAGCAGCTTGGGGACTAGCGGGGACTACGAGCAGTACTTC.

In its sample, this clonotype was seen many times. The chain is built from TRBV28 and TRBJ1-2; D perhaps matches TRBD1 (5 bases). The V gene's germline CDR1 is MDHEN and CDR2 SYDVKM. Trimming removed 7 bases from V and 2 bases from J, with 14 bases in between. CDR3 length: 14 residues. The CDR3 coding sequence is TGTGCCAGCAATCGTTGGGACCGCAACTATGGCTACACCTTC. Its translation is CASNRWDRNYGYTF.

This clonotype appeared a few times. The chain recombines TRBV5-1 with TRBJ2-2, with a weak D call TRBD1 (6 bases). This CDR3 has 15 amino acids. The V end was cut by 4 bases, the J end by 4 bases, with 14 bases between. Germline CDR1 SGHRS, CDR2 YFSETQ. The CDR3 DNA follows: TGCGCCAGCAGCCCCAACAGGGCCGGCACCGGGGAGCTGTTTTTT. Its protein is CASSPNRAGTGELFF.

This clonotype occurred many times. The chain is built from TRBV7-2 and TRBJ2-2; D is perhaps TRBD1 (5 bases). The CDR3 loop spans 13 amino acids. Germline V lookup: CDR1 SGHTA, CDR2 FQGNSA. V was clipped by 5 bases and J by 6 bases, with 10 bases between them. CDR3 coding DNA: TGTGCCAGCAGCGCCCCAGGGTCCGGGGAGCTGTTTTTT. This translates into CASSAPGSGELFF.

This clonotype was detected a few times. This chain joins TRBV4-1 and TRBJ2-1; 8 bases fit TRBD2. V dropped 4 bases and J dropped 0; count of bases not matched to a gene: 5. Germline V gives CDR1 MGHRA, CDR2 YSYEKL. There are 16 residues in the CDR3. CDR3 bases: TGCGCCAGCAGCCGAGAGCGGGGGAGCTCCTACAATGAGCAGTTCTTC. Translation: CASSRERGSSYNEQFF.

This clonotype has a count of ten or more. For the CDR3, the DNA is TGCGCCAGCAGCTTCTTAGGGCCCGAAGAGACCCAGTACTTC. It translates to CASSFLGPEETQYF. This chain uses TRBV4-1 with TRBJ2-5; D gene unclear. Germline V gene data show CDR1 as MGHRA and CDR2 as YSYEKL. This CDR3 comprises 14 residues. V lost 5 bases and J lost 3, with 13 bases in between.

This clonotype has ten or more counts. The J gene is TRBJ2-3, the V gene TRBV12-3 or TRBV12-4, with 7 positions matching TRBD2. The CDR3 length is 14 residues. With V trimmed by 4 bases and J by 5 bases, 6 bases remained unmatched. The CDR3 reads CASSCDGEGDTQYF. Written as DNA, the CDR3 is TGTGCCAGCAGTTGTGACGGGGAGGGAGATACGCAGTATTTT.

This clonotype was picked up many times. The chain's CDR3 is CSPFPADVGQGATEAFF. The CDR3 nucleotides read TGCAGCCCCTTTCCGGCCGACGTAGGACAGGGAGCGACTGAAGCTTTCTTT. The chain joins TRBV29-1 to TRBJ1-1; the match to TRBD1 covers 8 bases. CDR3 size: 17 residues. V dropped 8 bases and J dropped 5; count of bases not matched to a gene: 22. Germline loops: CDR1 SQVTM, CDR2 ANQGSEA.

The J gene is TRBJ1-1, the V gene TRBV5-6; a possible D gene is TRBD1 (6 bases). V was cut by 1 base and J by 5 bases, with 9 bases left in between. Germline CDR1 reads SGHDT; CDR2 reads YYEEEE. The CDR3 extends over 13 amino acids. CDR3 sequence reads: CASSLHRATEAFF. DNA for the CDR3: TGTGCCAGCAGCTTGCACAGGGCGACTGAAGCTTTCTTT.

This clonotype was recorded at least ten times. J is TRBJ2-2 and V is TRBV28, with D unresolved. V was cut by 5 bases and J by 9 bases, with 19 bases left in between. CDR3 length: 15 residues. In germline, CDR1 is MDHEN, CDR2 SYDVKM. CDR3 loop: CASSTPGRNARELFF. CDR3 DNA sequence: TGTGCCAGCAGTACCCCGGGTCGAAATGCGAGGGAGCTGTTTTTT.

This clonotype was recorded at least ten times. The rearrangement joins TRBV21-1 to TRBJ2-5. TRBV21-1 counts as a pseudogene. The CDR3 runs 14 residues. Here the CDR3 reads CASSKIEYGETQYF. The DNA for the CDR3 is TGTGCCAGCAGCAAAATCGAGTATGGGGAGACCCAGTACTTC.

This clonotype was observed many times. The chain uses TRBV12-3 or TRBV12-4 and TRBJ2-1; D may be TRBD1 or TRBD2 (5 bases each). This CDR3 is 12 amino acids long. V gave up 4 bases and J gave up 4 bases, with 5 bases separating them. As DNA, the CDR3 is TGTGCCAGCAGTTGGGGGTACAATGAGCAGTTCTTC. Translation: CASSWGYNEQFF.

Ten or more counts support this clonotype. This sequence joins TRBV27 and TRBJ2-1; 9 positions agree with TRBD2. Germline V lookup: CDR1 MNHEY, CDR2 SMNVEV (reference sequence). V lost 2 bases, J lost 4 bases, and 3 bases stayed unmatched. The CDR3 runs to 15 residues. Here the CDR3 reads CASSLIAGVYNEQFF. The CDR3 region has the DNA TGTGCCAGCAGTTTAATAGCGGGGGTATACAATGAGCAGTTCTTC.

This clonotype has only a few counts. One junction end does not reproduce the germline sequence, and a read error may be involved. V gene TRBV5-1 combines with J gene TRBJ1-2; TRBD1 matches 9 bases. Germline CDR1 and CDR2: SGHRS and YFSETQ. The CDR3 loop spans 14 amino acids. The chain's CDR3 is CASSSDRGFYDYTF. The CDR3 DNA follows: TGCGCCAGCAGCTCGGACAGGGGCTTTTATGACTACACCTTC. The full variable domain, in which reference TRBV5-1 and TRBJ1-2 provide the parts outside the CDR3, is KAGVTQTPRYLIKTRGQQVTLSCSPISGHRSVSWYQQTPGQGLQFLFEYFSETQRNKGNFPGRFSGRQFSNSRSEMNVSTLELGDSALYLCASSSDRGFYDYTFGSGTRLTVV.

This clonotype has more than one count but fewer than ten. The CDR3 nucleotides read TGTGCCAGCAGTTTCGGGCCTGGGGAAAAACTGTTTTTT. Translated: CASSFGPGEKLFF. The J gene is TRBJ1-4, the V gene TRBV2, with unresolved D. CDR3 size: 13 residues. The V end lost 5 bases, the J end lost 8 bases, and 12 bases lay between the germline ends. Looked up from germline, CDR1 is SNHLY and CDR2 is FYNNEI.

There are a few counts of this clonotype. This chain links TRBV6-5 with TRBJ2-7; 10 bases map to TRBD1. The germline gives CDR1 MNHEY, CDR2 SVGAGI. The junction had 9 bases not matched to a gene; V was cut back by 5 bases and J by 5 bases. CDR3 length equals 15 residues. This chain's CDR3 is CASSLSGQGSHEQYF. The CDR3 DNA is TGTGCCAGCAGTCTTTCGGGACAGGGGTCCCACGAGCAGTACTTC.

This CDR3 reads CASDGSGANTEAFF. The CDR3 bases are TGTGCCAGCGATGGGTCAGGGGCGAACACTGAAGCTTTCTTT. V is TRBV6-5 and J is TRBJ1-1, with a possible D match to TRBD1 (6 bases). Trimming cost V 8 bases and J 1 base, with 14 bases left between them. This CDR3 is built from 14 residues. Germline CDR1 is MNHEY and CDR2 is SVGAGI.

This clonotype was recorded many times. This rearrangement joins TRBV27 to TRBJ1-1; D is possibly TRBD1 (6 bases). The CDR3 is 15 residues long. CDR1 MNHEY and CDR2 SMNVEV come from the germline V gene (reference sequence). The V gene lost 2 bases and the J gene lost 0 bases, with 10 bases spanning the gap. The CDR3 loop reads CASSLVDRLNTEAFF. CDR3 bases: TGTGCCAGCAGTTTAGTGGACAGACTGAACACTGAAGCTTTCTTT.

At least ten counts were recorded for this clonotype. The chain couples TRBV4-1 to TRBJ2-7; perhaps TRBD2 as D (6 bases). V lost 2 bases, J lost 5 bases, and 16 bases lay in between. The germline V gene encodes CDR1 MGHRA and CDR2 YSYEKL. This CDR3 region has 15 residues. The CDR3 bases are TGCGCCAGCAGCCAACTCCCGGGACTGGTAGACGAGCAGTACTTC. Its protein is CASSQLPGLVDEQYF.

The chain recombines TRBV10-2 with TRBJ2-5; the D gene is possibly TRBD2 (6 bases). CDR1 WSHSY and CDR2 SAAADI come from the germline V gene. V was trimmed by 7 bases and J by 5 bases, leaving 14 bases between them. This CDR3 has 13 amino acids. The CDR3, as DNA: TGCGCCAGCAACGGGGGATTCGGGGAGACCCAGTACTTC. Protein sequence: CASNGGFGETQYF.

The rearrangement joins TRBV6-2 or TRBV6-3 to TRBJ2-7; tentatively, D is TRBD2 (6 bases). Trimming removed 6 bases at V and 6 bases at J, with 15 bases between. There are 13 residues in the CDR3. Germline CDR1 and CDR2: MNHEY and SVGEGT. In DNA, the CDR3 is TGTGCCAGCAGCCTCGGAGGGGCCGTCGAGCAGTACGTC. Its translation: CASSLGGAVEQYV.

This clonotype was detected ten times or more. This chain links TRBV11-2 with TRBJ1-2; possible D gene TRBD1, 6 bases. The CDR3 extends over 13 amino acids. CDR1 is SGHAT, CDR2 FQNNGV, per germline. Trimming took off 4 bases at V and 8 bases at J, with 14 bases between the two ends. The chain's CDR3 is CASSSQGYWGYTF. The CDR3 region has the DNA TGTGCCAGCAGCTCACAGGGATATTGGGGCTACACCTTC. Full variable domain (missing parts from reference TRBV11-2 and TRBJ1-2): EAGVAQSPRYKIIEKRQSVAFWCNPISGHATLYWYQQILGQGPKLLIQFQNNGVVDDSQLPKDRFSAERLKGVDSTLKIQPAKLEDSAVYLCASSSQGYWGYTFGSGTRLTVV.

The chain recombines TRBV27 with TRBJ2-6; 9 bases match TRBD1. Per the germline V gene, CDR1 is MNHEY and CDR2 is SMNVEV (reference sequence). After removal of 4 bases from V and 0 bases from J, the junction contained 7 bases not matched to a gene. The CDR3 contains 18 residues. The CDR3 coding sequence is TGTGCCAGCAGTTACCGGACAGGGGTCGTCTCTGGGGCCAACGTCCTGACTTTC. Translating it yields CASSYRTGVVSGANVLTF.